The 12 T cell receptor beta chains below were found in one sample sequenced in a study of shared clonotypes between healthy human individuals. Naive CD8 cells, CD45RO-negative and positively selected for CCR7, excluded terminally differentiated effector memory CD45RA+ cells. Generated by immunoSEQ multiplex PCR, the TCRdb table keeps only in-frame clones and is missing some. Among around 2.1 million clones, approximately 94% were seen once, and the ten largest hold 1.5% to 2%. The sample was naive CD8+ T cells from PBMCs. The receptors derive from a man between 18 and 29 years old in good health. Some clones in this sample may be carry-over from other donors' samples.

The chain is built from TRBV10-3 and TRBJ1-1; perhaps TRBD1 as D (5 bases). This CDR3 has 10 amino acids. Deletions cut 10 bases from V and 7 bases from J, with 10 bases between. Per the germline V gene, CDR1 is ENHRY and CDR2 is SYGVKD. The CDR3 nucleotides read TGTGCCAGCAGGGATATTGAAGCTTTCTTT. Translated, it gives CASRDIEAFF.

The rearrangement uses TRBV2 and TRBJ1-2, with a tentative D call TRBD1 (6 bases). In germline, CDR1 is SNHLY, CDR2 FYNNEI. The CDR3 runs 16 residues. The V gene lost 6 bases and the J gene lost 0 bases, with 17 bases spanning the gap. The DNA of the CDR3 is TGTGCCAGCAGCGACCCTCTAAGACAGGCTAACTATGGCTACACCTTC. Protein: CASSDPLRQANYGYTF.

The V call is TRBV28, the J call TRBJ1-5; 8 positions match TRBD1. CDR3 length equals 14 residues. CDR1 MDHEN and CDR2 SYDVKM come from the germline V gene. The V segment lost 2 bases and the J segment 8 bases; nucleotides outside the gene matches: 5. CDR3 region: CASSLIQGAEPQHF. The CDR3 bases are TGTGCCAGCAGTTTAATCCAGGGGGCTGAGCCCCAGCATTTT.

The V call is TRBV7-8, the J call TRBJ2-7; no reliable D call. Looked up from germline, CDR1 is SGHVS and CDR2 is FQNEAQ. Between the trimmed V and J ends, which lost 0 bases and 3 bases, there was a span of 6 bases. The CDR3 totals 13 residues. The CDR3 nucleotides read TGTGCCAGCAGCTTAGCCGAGCGCTACGAGCAGTACTTC. Encoded protein: CASSLAERYEQYF.

The rearrangement joins TRBV9 to TRBJ1-4, with D possibly TRBD1 on 5 matching bases. Germline V gene sequence: CDR1 SGDLS, CDR2 YYNGEE. This CDR3 has 15 residues. The V end was cut by 4 bases, the J end by 5 bases, with 15 bases between. DNA for the CDR3: TGTGCCAGCAGCCCCGGGGGGGGTCGGAATGAAAAACTGTTTTTT. This sequence encodes CASSPGGGRNEKLFF. The full variable domain, its missing parts supplied by reference TRBV9 and TRBJ1-4, is DSGVTQTPKHLITATGQRVTLRCSPRSGDLSVYWYQQSLDQGLQFLIQYYNGEERAKGNILERFSAQQFPDLHSELNLSSLELGDSALYFCASSPGGGRNEKLFFGSGTQLSVL.

The chain combines TRBV6-5 with TRBJ2-2; D not certain. Trimming took off 0 bases at V and 0 bases at J, with 5 bases between the two ends. Germline V gene data show CDR1 as MNHEY and CDR2 as SVGAGI. This CDR3 is built from 15 residues. The CDR3 protein is CASSYSKANTGELFF. The CDR3, as DNA: TGTGCCAGCAGTTACTCGAAGGCGAACACCGGGGAGCTGTTTTTT.

This chain links TRBV5-4 with TRBJ2-6; TRBD2 matches at 8 bases. The germline V gene has CDR1 SGHNT and CDR2 YYREEE (reference sequence). The ends lost 3 bases at V and 7 bases at J; junction bases unmatched: 9. This CDR3 is built from 16 residues. CDR3 region: CASSWGTSPVANVLTF. CDR3 sequence (DNA): TGTGCCAGCAGCTGGGGGACTAGTCCTGTAGCCAACGTCCTGACTTTC. The entire variable domain, with the rest obtained from reference TRBV5-4 and TRBJ2-6, is as follows: ETGVTQSPTHLIKTRGQQVTLRCSSQSGHNTVSWYQQALGQGPQFIFQYYREEENGRGNFPPRFSGLQFPNYSSELNVNALELDDSALYLCASSWGTSPVANVLTFGAGSRLTVL.

The chain uses TRBV27 and TRBJ2-1, with D maybe TRBD2 (5 bases). The V and J ends lost 6 bases and 7 bases respectively, with 13 bases between them. The CDR3 has 13 amino acids. Germline lookup yields CDR1 MNHEY and CDR2 SMNVEV (reference sequence). CDR3 DNA sequence: TGTGCCAGCAGGACCCGACGGGAAAATGAGCAGTTCTTC. It codes for CASRTRRENEQFF.

Here the CDR3 reads CASSSINGETEAFF. The CDR3 DNA is TGCGCCAGCAGCTCCATTAACGGAGAGACTGAAGCTTTCTTT. V is TRBV5-1 and J is TRBJ1-1; D gene ambiguous. The CDR3 has 14 residues. Germline values: CDR1 SGHRS, CDR2 YFSETQ. Deletions cut 3 bases from V and 5 bases from J, with 14 bases between.

This chain links TRBV7-8 with TRBJ1-1, with 9 nucleotides matching TRBD1. The germline V gene encodes CDR1 SGHVS and CDR2 FQNEAQ. This CDR3 contains 15 residues. V trimming: 3 bases; J trimming: 3 bases; junction bases outside the gene matches: 5. CDR3 bases: TGTGCCAGCAGCTTCCCGGGACAGGGAGACACTGAAGCTTTCTTT. It translates to CASSFPGQGDTEAFF.

The table lists this clone with a few counts. This chain links TRBV19 with TRBJ1-4; D gene uncertain. The CDR3 totals 10 residues. Germline V gives CDR1 LNHDA, CDR2 SQIVND (reference sequence). The germline V and J ends were trimmed by 8 bases and 8 bases, with 6 bases remaining between them. The CDR3 DNA reads as TGTGCCAGTCTGGGGGAAAAACTGTTTTTT. Its translation is CASLGEKLFF.

The rearrangement joins TRBV6-1 to TRBJ1-1, with unresolved D. The CDR3 covers 13 residues. V lost 6 bases, J lost 6 bases, and 14 bases lay in between. The germline V gene has CDR1 MNHNS and CDR2 SASEGT. DNA for the CDR3: TGTGCCAGCAGATTTAACCCGGGCCCTGAAGCTTTCTTT. Its translation: CASRFNPGPEAFF.